This TCR beta chain was sequenced in a study of blood T cell repertoires in COVID-19. Study-wide background: Both acute and convalescent COVID-19 samples were obtained from the United States, Italy and Spain. Sources were T cells, B-cell-depleted T cells, or PBMCs; the material itself was cDNA or gDNA.

Original data processing: For nucleated cells, counts were estimated from reference gene primer amplification. The protocol was immunoSEQ multiplex PCR, while the TCRdb copy is restricted to in-frame clones and leaves out a portion. V and J calls and clone size come straight from that table; D and trimming were deduced from the DNA. The sample shows about 220,000 clones, around 83% of them seen only once. This CDR3 region has 13 residues. V was pared by 6 bases and J by 3 bases, with 11 bases between. Germline CDR1 is LNHDA and CDR2 is SQIVND (reference sequence). This TCR was recovered from a man aged 50-59 years with active or convalescent COVID-19. This rearrangement joins TRBV19 to TRBJ1-2; D unclear. Sequencing input: peripheral blood. CDR3 sequence: CASRTSEHYGYTF. The CDR3 bases are TGTGCCAGTAGGACTTCAGAACACTATGGCTACACCTTC.